This T cell receptor (beta chain) comes out of a study of T cell responses to AZD1222 COVID-19 vaccine. As for the study in general: The analysis combined second doses at about 4 or about 12 weeks.

This clone turned up a few times. Clones were sequenced by immunoSEQ multiplex PCR, and TCRdb holds only the in-frame ones, with some missing. The sample lists about 130,000 clones; about 86% were seen once. The sequence came from an adult in good health. The input for sequencing was peripheral blood, taken on day 0 of AZD1222 vaccination.

The CDR3 loop is CASSDESGKGEQFF. The CDR3 nucleotides are TGTGCCAGCAGTGACGAAAGCGGGAAGGGTGAGCAGTTCTTC. V gene TRBV6-4 combines with J gene TRBJ2-1; 7 bases match TRBD2. The CDR3 consists of 14 residues. Looked up from germline, CDR1 is MRHNA and CDR2 is SNTAGT. V trimming: 2 bases; J trimming: 9 bases; junction bases outside the gene matches: 7.